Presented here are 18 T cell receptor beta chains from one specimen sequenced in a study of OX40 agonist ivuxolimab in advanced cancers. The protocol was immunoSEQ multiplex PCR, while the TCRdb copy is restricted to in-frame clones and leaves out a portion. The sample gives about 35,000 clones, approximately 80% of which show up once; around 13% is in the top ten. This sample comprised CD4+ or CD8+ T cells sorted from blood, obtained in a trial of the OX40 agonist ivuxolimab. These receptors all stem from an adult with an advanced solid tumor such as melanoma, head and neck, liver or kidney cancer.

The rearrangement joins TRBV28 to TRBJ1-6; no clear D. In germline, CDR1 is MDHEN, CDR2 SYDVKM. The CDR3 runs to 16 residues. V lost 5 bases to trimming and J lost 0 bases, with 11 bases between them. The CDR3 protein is CASSPAGGSYNSPLHF. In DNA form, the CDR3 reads TGTGCCAGCAGTCCTGCCGGCGGCTCCTATAATTCACCCCTCCACTTT.

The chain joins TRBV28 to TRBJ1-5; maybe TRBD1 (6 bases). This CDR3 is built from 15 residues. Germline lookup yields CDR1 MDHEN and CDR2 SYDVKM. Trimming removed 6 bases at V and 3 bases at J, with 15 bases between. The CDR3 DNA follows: TGTGCCAGCAGGATTGGGGCAGGGGACAATCAGCCCCAGCATTTT. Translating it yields CASRIGAGDNQPQHF.

The chain's CDR3 is CATSRVGSGRALSDTQYF. The CDR3 DNA is TGTGCCACCAGCAGAGTGGGGAGCGGGCGGGCACTATCGGATACGCAGTATTTT. This chain connects TRBV15 to TRBJ2-3; a possible D gene is TRBD2 (6 bases). Germline CDR1 is LNHNV and CDR2 is YYDKDF (reference sequence). There are 18 residues in the CDR3. Trimming left V 1 base short and J 6 bases short, with 23 bases between.

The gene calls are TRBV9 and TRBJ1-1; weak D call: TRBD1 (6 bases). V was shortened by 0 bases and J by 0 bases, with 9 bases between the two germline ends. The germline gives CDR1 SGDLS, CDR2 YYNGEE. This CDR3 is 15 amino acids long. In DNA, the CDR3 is TGTGCCAGCAGCGTAGAATGGGACATGAACACTGAAGCTTTCTTT. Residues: CASSVEWDMNTEAFF.

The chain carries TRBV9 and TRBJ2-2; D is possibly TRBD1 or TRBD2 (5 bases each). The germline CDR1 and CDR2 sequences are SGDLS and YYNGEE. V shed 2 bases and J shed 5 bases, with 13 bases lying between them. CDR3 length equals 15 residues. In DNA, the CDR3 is TGTGCCAGCAGCGTTCGAGGGGCTTGGACCGGGGAGCTGTTTTTT. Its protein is CASSVRGAWTGELFF.

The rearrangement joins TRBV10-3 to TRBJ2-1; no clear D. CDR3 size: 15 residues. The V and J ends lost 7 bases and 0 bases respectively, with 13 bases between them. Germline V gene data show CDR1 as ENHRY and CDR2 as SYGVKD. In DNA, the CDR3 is TGTGCCATCACCTCGGACCTCAGCTCCTACAATGAGCAGTTCTTC. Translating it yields CAITSDLSSYNEQFF.

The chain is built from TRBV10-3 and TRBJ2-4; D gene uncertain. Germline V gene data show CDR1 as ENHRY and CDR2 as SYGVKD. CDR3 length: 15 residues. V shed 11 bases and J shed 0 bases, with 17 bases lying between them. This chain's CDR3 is CAFERRALAKNIQYF. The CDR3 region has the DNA TGTGCCTTCGAGAGACGGGCGCTAGCCAAAAACATTCAGTACTTC.

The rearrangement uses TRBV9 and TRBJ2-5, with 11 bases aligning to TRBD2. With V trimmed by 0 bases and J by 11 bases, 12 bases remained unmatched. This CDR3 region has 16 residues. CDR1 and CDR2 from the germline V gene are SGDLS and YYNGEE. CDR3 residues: CASSVGGTSGFWEQYF. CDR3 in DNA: TGTGCCAGCAGCGTAGGTGGGACTAGCGGTTTCTGGGAGCAGTACTTC. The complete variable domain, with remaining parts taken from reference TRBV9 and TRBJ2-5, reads DSGVTQTPKHLITATGQRVTLRCSPRSGDLSVYWYQQSLDQGLQFLIQYYNGEERAKGNILERFSAQQFPDLHSELNLSSLELGDSALYFCASSVGGTSGFWEQYFGPGTRLLVL.

The DNA for the CDR3 is TGTGCCAGCAGCTTGGACAGGGAGTACGAGCAGTACTTC. This translates into CASSLDREYEQYF. The V call is TRBV5-4, the J call TRBJ2-7, with D maybe TRBD1 (6 bases). CDR3 length: 13 amino acids. The germline V gene encodes CDR1 SGHNT and CDR2 YYREEE (reference sequence). V was pared by 0 bases and J by 4 bases, with 8 bases between. The variable domain in full, with the rest retrieved from reference TRBV5-4 and TRBJ2-7, is ETGVTQSPTHLIKTRGQQVTLRCSSQSGHNTVSWYQQALGQGPQFIFQYYREEENGRGNFPPRFSGLQFPNYSSELNVNALELDDSALYLCASSLDREYEQYFGPGTRLTVT.

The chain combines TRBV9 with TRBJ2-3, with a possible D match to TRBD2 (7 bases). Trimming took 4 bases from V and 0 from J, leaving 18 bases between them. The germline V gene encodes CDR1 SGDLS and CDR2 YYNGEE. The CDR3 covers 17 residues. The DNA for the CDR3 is TGTGCCAGCAGCCCCATGGGCGGGGGCTCTAGCACAGATACGCAGTATTTT. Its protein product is CASSPMGGGSSTDTQYF.

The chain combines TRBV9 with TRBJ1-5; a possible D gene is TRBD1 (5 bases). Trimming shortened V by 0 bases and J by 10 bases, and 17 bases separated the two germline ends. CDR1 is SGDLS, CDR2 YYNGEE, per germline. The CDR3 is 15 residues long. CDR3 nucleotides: TGTGCCAGCAGCGTAGGGGGGGGAGCGAAGGGACCCCAGCATTTT. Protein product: CASSVGGGAKGPQHF. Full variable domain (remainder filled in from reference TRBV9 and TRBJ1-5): DSGVTQTPKHLITATGQRVTLRCSPRSGDLSVYWYQQSLDQGLQFLIQYYNGEERAKGNILERFSAQQFPDLHSELNLSSLELGDSALYFCASSVGGGAKGPQHFGDGTRLSIL.

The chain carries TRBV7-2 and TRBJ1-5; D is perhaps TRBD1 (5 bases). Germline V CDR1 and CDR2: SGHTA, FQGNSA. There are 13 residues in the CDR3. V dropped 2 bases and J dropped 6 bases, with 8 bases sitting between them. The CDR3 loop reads CASSLQGGQPQHF. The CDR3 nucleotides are TGTGCCAGCAGCTTACAGGGTGGTCAGCCCCAGCATTTT.

The DNA of the CDR3 is TGTGCCAGCAGCTTAGTAGCGGGAGAGGGGGAGACCCAGTACTTC. This translates into CASSLVAGEGETQYF. The V call is TRBV11-2, the J call TRBJ2-5, with 9 positions matching TRBD2. The germline CDR1 and CDR2 sequences are SGHAT and FQNNGV. V gave up 1 base and J gave up 5 bases; unmatched junction bases: 5. This CDR3 contains 15 residues.

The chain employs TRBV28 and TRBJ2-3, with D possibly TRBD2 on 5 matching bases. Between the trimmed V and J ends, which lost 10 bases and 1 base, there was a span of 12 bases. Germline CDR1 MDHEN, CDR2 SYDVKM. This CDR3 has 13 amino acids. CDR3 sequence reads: CATSRGGTDTQYF. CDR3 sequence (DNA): TGTGCCACCTCCCGGGGTGGCACAGATACGCAGTATTTT.

CDR3 in DNA: TGTGCCAGCGCCCTGGCCGGGGCACTTTGGTACGAGCAGTACTTC. This codes for CASALAGALWYEQYF. The chain couples TRBV6-4 to TRBJ2-7; D is tentatively TRBD1 or TRBD2 (5 bases each). The CDR3 is 15 residues long. CDR1 and CDR2 (germline): MRHNA, SNTAGT. Trimming removed 8 bases from V and 4 bases from J, with 21 bases in between.

This CDR3 reads CASSIGGLGTEAFF. CDR3 in DNA: TGTGCCAGTAGTATAGGGGGGCTGGGGACTGAAGCTTTCTTT. V usage is TRBV19 and J usage is TRBJ1-1, with D perhaps TRBD1 (6 bases). Germline lookup yields CDR1 LNHDA and CDR2 SQIVND (reference sequence). Trimming shortened V by 1 base and J by 5 bases, and 11 bases separated the two germline ends. The CDR3 spans 14 residues.

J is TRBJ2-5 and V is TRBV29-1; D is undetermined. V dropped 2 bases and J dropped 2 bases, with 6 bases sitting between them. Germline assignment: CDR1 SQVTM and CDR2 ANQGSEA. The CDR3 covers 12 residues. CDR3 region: CSVESEQETQYF. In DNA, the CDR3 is TGCAGCGTTGAATCGGAGCAAGAGACCCAGTACTTC.

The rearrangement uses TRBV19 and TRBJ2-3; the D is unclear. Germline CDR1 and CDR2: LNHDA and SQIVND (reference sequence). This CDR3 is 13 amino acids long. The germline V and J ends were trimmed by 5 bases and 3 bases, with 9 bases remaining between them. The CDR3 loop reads CASSSRPTDTQYF. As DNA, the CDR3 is TGTGCCAGTAGTTCCCGACCTACAGATACGCAGTATTTT.